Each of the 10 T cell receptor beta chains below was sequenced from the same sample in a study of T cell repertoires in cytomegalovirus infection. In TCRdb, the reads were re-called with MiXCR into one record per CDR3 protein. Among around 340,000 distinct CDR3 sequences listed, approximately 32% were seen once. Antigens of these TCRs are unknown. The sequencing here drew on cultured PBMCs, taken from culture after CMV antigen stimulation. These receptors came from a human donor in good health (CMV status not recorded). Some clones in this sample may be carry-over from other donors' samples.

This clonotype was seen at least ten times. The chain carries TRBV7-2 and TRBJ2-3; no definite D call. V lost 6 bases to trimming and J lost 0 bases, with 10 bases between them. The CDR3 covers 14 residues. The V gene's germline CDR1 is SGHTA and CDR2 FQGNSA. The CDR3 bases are TGTGCCAGCAGTCCACAGCATAGCACAGATACGCAGTATTTT. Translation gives CASSPQHSTDTQYF.

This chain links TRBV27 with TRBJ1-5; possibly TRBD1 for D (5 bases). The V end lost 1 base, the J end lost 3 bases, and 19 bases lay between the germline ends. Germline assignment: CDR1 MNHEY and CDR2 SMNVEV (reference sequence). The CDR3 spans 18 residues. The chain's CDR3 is CASSLWGTGGRYNQPQHF. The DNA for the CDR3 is TGTGCCAGCAGTTTATGGGGGACCGGTGGCAGATACAATCAGCCCCAGCATTTT.

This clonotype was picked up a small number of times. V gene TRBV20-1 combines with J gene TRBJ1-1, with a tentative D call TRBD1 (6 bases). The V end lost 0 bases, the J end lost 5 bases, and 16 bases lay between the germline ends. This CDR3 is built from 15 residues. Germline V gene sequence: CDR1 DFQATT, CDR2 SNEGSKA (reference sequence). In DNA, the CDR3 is TGCAGTGCTAGAGATGGAGGGGGTGTGACAACTGAAGCTTTCTTT. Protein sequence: CSARDGGGVTTEAFF.

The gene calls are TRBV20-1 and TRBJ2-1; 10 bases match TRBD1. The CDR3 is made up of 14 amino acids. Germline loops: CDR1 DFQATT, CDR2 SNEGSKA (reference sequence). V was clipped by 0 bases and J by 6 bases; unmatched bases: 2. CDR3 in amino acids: CSARDRQGANEQFF. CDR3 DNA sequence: TGCAGTGCTAGAGATCGACAGGGGGCCAATGAGCAGTTCTTC.

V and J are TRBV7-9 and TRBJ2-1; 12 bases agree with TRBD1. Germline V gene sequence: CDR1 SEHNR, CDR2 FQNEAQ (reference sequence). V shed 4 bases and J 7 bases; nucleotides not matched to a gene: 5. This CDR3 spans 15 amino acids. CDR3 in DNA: TGTGCCAGCAGCTCCGGGACAGGGGGCATGAATGAGCAGTTCTTC. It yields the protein CASSSGTGGMNEQFF.

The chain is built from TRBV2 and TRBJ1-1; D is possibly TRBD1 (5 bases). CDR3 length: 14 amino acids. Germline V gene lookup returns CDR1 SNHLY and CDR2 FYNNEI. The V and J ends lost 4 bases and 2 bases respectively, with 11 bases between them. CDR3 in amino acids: CASSAGSPNTEAFF. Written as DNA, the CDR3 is TGTGCCAGCAGTGCAGGGTCCCCAAACACTGAAGCTTTCTTT.

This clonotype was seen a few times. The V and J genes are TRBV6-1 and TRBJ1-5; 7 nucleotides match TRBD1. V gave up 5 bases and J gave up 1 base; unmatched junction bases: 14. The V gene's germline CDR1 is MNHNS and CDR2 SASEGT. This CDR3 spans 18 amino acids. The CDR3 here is CASSSGQASRVSNQPQHF. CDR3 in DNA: TGTGCCAGCAGTTCCGGACAGGCCTCTCGTGTGAGCAATCAGCCCCAGCATTTT.

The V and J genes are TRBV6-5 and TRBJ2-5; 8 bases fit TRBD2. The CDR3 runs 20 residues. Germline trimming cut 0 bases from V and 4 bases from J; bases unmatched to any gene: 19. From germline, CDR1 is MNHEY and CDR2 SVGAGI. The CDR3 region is CASSYSIRLAGSTIGETQYF. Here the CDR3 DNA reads TGTGCCAGCAGTTACTCCATTCGCTTAGCGGGATCGACCATTGGAGAGACCCAGTACTTC.

The CDR3 spells CASSGAANPMGNTIYF. CDR3 DNA: TGTGCCAGCTCCGGGGCGGCAAATCCTATGGGAAACACCATATATTTT. The J gene is TRBJ1-3, the V gene TRBV27, with a tentative D call TRBD1 (5 bases). In germline, CDR1 is MNHEY, CDR2 SMNVEV (reference sequence). CDR3 size: 16 residues. The V end lost 8 bases, the J end lost 4 bases, and 21 bases lay between the germline ends.

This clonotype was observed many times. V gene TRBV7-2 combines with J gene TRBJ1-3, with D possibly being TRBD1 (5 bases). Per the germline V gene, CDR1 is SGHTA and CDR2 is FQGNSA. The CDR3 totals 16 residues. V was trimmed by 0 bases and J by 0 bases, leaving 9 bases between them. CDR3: CASSLAGTPSGNTIYF. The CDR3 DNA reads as TGTGCCAGCAGCTTAGCTGGGACCCCCTCTGGAAACACCATATATTTT.